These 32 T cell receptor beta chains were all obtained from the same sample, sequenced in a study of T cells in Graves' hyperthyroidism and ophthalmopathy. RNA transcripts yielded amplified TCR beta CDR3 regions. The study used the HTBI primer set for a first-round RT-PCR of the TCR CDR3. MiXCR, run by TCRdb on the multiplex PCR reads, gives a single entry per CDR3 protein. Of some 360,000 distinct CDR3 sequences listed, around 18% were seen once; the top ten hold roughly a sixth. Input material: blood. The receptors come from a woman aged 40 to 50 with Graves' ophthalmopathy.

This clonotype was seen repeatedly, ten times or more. Written as DNA, the CDR3 is TGTGCCAGCAGTGAGGGCAGGGTCTTCGCCGAGCAGTACTTC. It encodes CASSEGRVFAEQYF. The V and J genes are TRBV2 and TRBJ2-7; possible D gene TRBD1, 5 bases. V was trimmed by 3 bases and J by 6 bases, leaving 15 bases between them. Per the germline V gene, CDR1 is SNHLY and CDR2 is FYNNEI. The CDR3 is 14 amino acids.

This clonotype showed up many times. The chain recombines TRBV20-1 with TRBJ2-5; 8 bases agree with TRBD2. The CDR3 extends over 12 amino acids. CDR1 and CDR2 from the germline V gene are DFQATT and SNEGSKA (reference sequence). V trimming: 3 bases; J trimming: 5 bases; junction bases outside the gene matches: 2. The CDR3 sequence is CSARIAGETQYF. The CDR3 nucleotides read TGCAGTGCTAGGATAGCGGGGGAGACCCAGTACTTC.

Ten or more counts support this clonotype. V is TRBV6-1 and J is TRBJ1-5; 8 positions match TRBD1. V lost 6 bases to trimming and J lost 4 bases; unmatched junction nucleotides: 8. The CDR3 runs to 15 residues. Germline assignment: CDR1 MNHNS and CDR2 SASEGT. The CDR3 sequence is CASRDGRGLNQPQHF. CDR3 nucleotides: TGTGCCAGCAGAGACGGCAGGGGGCTAAATCAGCCCCAGCATTTT.

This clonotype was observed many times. The chain's CDR3 is CASKVEGNQPQHF. DNA of the CDR3: TGTGCCAGCAAAGTGGAGGGAAATCAGCCCCAGCATTTT. This sequence joins TRBV2 and TRBJ1-5; D gene ambiguous. Germline CDR1 reads SNHLY; CDR2 reads FYNNEI. This CDR3 region has 13 residues. V was clipped by 7 bases and J by 4 bases, with 11 bases between them. The full variable domain, with the rest looked up from reference TRBV2 and TRBJ1-5, is EPEVTQTPSHQVTQMGQEVILRCVPISNHLYFYWYRQILGQKVEFLVSFYNNEISEKSEIFDDQFSVERPDGSNFTLKIRSTKLEDSAMYFCASKVEGNQPQHFGDGTRLSIL.

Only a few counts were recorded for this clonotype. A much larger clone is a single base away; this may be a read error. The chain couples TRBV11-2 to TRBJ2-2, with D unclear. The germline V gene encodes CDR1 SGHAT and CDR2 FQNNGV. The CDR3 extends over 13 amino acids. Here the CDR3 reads CASSSSYTEELFF. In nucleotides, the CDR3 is TGTGCCAGCAGCTCAAGTTACACCGAGGAGCTGTTTTTT.

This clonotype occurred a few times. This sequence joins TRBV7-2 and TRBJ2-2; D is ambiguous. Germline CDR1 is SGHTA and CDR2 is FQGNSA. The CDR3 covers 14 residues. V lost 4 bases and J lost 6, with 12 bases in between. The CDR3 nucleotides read TGTGCCAGCAGCTATAGGGCCCTGTCCGGGGAGCTGTTTTTT. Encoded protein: CASSYRALSGELFF.

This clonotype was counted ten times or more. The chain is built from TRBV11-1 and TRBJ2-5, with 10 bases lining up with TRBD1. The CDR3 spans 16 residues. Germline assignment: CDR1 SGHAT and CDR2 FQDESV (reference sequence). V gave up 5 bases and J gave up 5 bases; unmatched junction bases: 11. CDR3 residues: CASSLRQGAPGETQYF. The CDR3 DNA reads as TGTGCCAGCAGCCTTCGACAGGGGGCGCCGGGGGAGACCCAGTACTTC.

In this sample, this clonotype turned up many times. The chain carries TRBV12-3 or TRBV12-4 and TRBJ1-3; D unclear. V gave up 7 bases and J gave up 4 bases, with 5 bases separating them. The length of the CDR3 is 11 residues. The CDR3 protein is CASNSGNTIYF. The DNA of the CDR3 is TGTGCCAGCAATTCCGGAAACACCATATATTTT.

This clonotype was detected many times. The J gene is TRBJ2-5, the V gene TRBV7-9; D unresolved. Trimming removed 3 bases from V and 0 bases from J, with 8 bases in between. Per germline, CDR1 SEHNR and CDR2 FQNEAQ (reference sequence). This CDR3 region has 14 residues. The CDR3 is CASSFLKYQETQYF. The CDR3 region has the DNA TGTGCCAGCAGCTTTTTGAAGTACCAAGAGACCCAGTACTTC.

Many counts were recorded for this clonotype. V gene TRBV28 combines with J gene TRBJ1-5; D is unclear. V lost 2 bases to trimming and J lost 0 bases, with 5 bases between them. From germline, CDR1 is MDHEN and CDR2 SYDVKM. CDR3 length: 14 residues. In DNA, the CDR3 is TGTGCCAGCAGTTTAATCCCTAGCAATCAGCCCCAGCATTTT. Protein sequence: CASSLIPSNQPQHF.

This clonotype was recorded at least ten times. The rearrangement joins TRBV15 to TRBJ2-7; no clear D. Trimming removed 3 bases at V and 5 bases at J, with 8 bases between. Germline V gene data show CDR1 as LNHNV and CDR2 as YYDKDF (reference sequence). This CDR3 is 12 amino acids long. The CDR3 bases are TGTGCCACCAGCAGGGCTGAAAACGAGCAGTACTTC. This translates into CATSRAENEQYF.

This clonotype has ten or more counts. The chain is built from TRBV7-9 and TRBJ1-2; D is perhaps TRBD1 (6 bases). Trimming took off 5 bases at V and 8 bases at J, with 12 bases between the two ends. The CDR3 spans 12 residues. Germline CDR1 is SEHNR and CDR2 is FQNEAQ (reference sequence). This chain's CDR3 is CASSRDIRGYTF. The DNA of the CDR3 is TGTGCCAGCAGCCGGGACATTCGCGGCTACACCTTC.

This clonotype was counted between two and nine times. The CDR3 bases are TGCAGCGCCGAGGGCGACGGCTATGGCTACACCTTC. This encodes CSAEGDGYGYTF. This sequence joins TRBV29-1 and TRBJ1-2, with D unclear. The CDR3 runs 12 residues. Trimming shortened V by 7 bases and J by 4 bases, and 13 bases separated the two germline ends. Germline-derived CDR1 and CDR2 are SQVTM and ANQGSEA.

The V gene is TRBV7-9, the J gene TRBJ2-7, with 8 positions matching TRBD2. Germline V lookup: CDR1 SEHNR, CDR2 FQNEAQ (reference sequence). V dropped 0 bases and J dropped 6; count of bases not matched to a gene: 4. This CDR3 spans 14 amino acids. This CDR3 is CASSLAGGALEQYF. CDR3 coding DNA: TGTGCCAGCAGCTTAGCCGGGGGGGCGCTCGAGCAGTACTTC.

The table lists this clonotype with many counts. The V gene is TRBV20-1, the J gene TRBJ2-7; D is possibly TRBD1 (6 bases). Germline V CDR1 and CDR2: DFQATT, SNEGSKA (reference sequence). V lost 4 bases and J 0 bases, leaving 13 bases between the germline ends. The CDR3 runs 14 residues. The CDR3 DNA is TGCAGTGCTATGGACAGTAGTAGCTCCTACGAGCAGTACTTC. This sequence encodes CSAMDSSSSYEQYF.

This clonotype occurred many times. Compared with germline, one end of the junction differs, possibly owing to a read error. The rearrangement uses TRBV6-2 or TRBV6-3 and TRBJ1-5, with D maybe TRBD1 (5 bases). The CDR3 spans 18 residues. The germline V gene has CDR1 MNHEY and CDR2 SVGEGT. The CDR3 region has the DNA TGTGCCAGCAGTTACTCTAAACCACGGGGCTATAGCAATCAGCTCCAGCATTTT. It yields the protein CASSYSKPRGYSNQLQHF.

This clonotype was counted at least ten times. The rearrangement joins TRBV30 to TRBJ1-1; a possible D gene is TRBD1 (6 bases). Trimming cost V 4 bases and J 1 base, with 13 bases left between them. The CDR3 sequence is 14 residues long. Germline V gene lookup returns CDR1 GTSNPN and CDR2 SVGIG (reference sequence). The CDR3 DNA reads TGTGCCTGGATCTCTGGAGGGGGGAACACTGAAGCTTTCTTT. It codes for CAWISGGGNTEAFF.

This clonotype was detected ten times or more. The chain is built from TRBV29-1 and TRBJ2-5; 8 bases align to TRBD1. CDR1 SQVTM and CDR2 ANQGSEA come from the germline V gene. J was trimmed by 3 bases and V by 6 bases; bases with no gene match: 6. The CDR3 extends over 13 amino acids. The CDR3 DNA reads TGCAGCGTCGGAGGGACAGGTGAAGAGACCCAGTACTTC. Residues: CSVGGTGEETQYF.

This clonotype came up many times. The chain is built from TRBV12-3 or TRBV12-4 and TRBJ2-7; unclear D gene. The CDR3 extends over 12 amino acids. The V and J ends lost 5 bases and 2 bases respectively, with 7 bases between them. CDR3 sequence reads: CASSLGTYEQYF. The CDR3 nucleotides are TGTGCCAGCAGTCTCGGAACCTACGAGCAGTACTTC.

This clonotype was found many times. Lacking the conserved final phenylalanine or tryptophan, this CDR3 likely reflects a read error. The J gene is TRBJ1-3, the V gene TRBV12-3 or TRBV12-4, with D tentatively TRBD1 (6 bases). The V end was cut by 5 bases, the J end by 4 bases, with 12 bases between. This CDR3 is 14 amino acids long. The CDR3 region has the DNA TGTGCCAGCAGTCGTCCCGGGACAGGAAACACCATATATTCT. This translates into CASSRPGTGNTIYS.

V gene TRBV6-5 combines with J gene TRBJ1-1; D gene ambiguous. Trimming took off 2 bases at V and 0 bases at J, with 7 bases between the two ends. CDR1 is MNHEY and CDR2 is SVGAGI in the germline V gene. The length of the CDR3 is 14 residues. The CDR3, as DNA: TGTGCCAGCAGTTACCTAGAGGTGAACACTGAAGCTTTCTTT. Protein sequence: CASSYLEVNTEAFF.

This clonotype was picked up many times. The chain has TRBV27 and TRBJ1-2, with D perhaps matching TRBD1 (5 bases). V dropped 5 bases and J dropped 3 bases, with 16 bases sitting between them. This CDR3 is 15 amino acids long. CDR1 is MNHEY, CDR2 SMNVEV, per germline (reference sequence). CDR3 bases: TGTGCCAGCAGTCCCCGCAGGGAGGTGGACTATGGCTACACCTTC. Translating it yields CASSPRREVDYGYTF.

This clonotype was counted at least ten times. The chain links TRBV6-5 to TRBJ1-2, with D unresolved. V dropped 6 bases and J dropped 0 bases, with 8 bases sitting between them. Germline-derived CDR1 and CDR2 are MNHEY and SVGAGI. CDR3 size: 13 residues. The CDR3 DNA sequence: TGTGCCAGCAGCGCGGACGCTAACTATGGCTACACCTTC. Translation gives CASSADANYGYTF.

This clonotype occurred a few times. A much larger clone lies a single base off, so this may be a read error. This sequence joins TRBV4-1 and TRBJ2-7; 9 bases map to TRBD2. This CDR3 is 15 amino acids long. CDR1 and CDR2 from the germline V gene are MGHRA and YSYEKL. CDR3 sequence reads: CVSRSMAGGSYEQYF. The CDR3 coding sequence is TGCGTCAGCAGGTCCATGGCGGGAGGGTCCTACGAGCAGTACTTC.

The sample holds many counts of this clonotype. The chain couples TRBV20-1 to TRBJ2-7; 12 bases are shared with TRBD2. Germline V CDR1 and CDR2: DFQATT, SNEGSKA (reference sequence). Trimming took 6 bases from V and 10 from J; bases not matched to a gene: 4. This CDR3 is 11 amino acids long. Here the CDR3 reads CSAGLAGTQYF. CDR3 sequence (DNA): TGCAGTGCCGGACTAGCGGGAACTCAGTACTTC.

The CDR3 loop reads CASALPDNYGYTF. The DNA for the CDR3 is TGTGCCTCCGCCCTTCCCGATAACTATGGCTACACCTTC. The rearrangement joins TRBV28 to TRBJ1-2; D unclear. V was cut by 11 bases and J by 1 base, with 14 bases left in between. This CDR3 region has 13 residues. From germline, CDR1 is MDHEN and CDR2 SYDVKM.

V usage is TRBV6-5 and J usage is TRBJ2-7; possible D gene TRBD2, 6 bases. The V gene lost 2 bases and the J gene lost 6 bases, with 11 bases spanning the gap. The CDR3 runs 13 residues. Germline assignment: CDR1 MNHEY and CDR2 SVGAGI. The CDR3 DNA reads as TGTGCCAGCAGTTACGTCTCGGGAGTCGAGCAGTACTTC. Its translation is CASSYVSGVEQYF.

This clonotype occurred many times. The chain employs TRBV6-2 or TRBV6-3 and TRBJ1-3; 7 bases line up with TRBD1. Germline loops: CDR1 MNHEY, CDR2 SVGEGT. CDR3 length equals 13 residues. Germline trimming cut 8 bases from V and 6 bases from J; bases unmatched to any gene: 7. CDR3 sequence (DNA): TGTGCCAGCGCCGAACAGGGGACAAACACCATATATTTT. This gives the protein CASAEQGTNTIYF.

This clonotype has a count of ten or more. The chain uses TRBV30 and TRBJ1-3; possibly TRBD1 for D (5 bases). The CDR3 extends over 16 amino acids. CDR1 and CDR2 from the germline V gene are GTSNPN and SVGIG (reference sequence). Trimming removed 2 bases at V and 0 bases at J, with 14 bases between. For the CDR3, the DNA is TGTGCCTGGAGTCCGCCGGGACGGTACTCTGGAAACACCATATATTTT. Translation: CAWSPPGRYSGNTIYF.

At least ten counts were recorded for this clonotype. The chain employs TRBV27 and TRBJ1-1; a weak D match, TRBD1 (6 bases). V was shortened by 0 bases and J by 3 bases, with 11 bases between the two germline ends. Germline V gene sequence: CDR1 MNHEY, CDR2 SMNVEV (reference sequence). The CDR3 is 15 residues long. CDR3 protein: CASSLSWAGDTEAFF. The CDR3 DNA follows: TGTGCCAGCAGTTTATCGTGGGCAGGGGACACTGAAGCTTTCTTT.

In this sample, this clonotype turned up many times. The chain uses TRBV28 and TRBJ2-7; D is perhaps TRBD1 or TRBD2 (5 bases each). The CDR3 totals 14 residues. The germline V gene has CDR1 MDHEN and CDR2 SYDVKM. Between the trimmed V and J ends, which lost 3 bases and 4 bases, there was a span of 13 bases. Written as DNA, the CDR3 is TGTGCCAGCAGTTTTTTGGGGGACCGGTACGAGCAGTACTTC. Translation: CASSFLGDRYEQYF.

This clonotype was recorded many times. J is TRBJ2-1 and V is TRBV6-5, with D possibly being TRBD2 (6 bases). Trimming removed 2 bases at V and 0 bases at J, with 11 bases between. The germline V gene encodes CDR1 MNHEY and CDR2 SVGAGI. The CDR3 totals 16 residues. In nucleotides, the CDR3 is TGTGCCAGCAGTTACCCGAGACTAGACTCCTACAATGAGCAGTTCTTC. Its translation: CASSYPRLDSYNEQFF.